These 5 T cell receptor beta chains were all obtained from the same sample, sequenced in a study of blood T cells in healthy people across ages. A second PCR, run for 7 to 11 cycles, used a sample-barcoded 5' primer plus a J-beta primer mix. TCRdb processed the 5' RACE reads anew with MiXCR; each CDR3 protein has one entry. The sample carries over 450,000 distinct CDR3 sequences, 24% recorded once. This same sample was also taken into another study, of T cells of mothers and their children.

Sequencing used blood. Every receptor here comes from a boy between 10 and 17 years old in good health.

This clonotype was observed a handful of times. This rearrangement joins TRBV19 to TRBJ1-1; no clear D. The V gene lost 1 base and the J gene lost 1 base, with 13 bases spanning the gap. CDR3 length: 16 amino acids. The V gene's germline CDR1 is LNHDA and CDR2 SQIVND (reference sequence). CDR3 protein: CASSIGFVTTNTEAFF. CDR3 sequence (DNA): TGTGCCAGTAGTATAGGTTTCGTGACAACGAACACTGAAGCTTTCTTT.

The chain is built from TRBV28 and TRBJ2-7; the match to TRBD2 covers 8 bases. From germline, CDR1 is MDHEN and CDR2 SYDVKM. The CDR3 length is 15 residues. After removal of 3 bases from V and 3 bases from J, the junction contained 7 bases not matched to a gene. Written as DNA, the CDR3 is TGTGCCAGCAGTTTTTGGCTAGCGGGCGACTACGAGCAGTACTTC. Amino acid sequence: CASSFWLAGDYEQYF.

For this clonotype: The junction shows a germline mismatch at one end, possibly a read error. CDR3: CTSSQGHSTQETQYF. The CDR3 bases are TGCACCAGCAGCCAGGGACACTCAACCCAAGAGACCCAGTACTTC. The chain recombines TRBV4-3 with TRBJ2-1; D might be TRBD1 (6 bases). The J call may be in error: the DNA end matches TRBJ2-5 better. CDR1 is LGHNA and CDR2 is YSLEER in the germline V gene. This CDR3 is built from 15 residues.

The chain joins TRBV7-9 to TRBJ2-2; TRBD2 matches at 10 bases. The CDR3 runs 16 residues. Germline V lookup: CDR1 SEHNR, CDR2 FQNEAQ (reference sequence). V trimming: 5 bases; J trimming: 5 bases; junction bases outside the gene matches: 8. CDR3 coding DNA: TGTGCCAGCAGCCTTTCAGCGGGAGGGCGGACCGGGGAGCTGTTTTTT. As protein: CASSLSAGGRTGELFF.

This clonotype was seen many times. The genes are TRBV7-3 and TRBJ2-1, with a weak D call TRBD2 (6 bases). This CDR3 comprises 15 residues. From germline, CDR1 is SGHTA and CDR2 FQGTGA. Between the trimmed V and J ends, which lost 1 base and 3 bases, there was a span of 10 bases. The CDR3 reads CASSLSSGGYNEQFF. In nucleotides, the CDR3 is TGTGCCAGCAGCTTAAGTAGCGGAGGCTACAATGAGCAGTTCTTC. Based on the CDR3 plus reference TRBV7-3 and TRBJ2-1, the full variable domain is GAGVSQTPSNKVTEKGKYVELRCDPISGHTALYWYRQSLGQGPEFLIYFQGTGAADDSGLPNDRFFAVRPEGSVSTLKIQRTERGDSAVYLCASSLSSGGYNEQFFGPGTRLTVL.